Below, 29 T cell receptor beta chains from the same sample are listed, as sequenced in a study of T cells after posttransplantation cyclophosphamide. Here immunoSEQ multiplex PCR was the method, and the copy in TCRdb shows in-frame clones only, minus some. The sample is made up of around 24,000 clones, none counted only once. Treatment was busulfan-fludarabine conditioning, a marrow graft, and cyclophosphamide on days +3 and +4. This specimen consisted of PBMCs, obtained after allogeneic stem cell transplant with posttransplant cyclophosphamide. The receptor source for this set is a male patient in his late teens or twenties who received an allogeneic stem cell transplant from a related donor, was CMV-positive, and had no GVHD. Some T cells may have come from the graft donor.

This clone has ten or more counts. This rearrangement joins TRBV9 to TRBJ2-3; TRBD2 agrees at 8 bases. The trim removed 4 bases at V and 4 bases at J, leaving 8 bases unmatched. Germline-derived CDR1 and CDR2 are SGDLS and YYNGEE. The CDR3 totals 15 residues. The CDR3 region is CASSISGSSPDTQYF. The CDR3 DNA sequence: TGTGCCAGCAGCATAAGCGGGAGTAGTCCAGATACGCAGTATTTT.

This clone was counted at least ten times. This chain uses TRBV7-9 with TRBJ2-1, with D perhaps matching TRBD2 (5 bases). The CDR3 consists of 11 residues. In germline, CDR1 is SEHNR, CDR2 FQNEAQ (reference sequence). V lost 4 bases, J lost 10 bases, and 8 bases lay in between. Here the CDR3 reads CASSSGVEQFF. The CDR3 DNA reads TGTGCCAGCAGCTCCGGGGTAGAGCAGTTCTTC.

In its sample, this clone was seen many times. Written as DNA, the CDR3 is TGTGCCAGCAGTCGGGACAGGGGCTACGAGCAGTACTTC. Its protein product is CASSRDRGYEQYF. This chain joins TRBV6-5 and TRBJ2-7; 10 nucleotides match TRBD1. The CDR3 is 13 residues long. Germline CDR1 is MNHEY and CDR2 is SVGAGI. Trimming removed 5 bases from V and 3 bases from J; junction bases left unmatched: 1.

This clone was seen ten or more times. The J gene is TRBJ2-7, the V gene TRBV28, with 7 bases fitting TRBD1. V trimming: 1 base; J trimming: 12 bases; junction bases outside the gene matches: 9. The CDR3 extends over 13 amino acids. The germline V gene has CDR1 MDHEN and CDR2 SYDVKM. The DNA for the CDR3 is TGTGCCAGCAGTTTATACGATGACAGGGCTCGGTACTTC. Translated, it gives CASSLYDDRARYF.

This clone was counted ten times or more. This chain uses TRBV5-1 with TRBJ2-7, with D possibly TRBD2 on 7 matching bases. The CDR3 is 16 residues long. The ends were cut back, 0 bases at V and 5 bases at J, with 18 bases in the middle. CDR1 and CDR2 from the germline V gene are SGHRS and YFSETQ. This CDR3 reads CASSLGVRGGLNEQYF. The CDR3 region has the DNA TGCGCCAGCAGCTTGGGGGTTCGCGGGGGCCTCAACGAGCAGTACTTC.

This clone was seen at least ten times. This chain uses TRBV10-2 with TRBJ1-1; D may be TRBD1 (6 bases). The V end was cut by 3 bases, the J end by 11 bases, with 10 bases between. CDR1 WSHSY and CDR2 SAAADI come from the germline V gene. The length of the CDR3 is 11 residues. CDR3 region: CASSDQGWAFF. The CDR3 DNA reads TGCGCCAGCAGTGACCAGGGGTGGGCTTTCTTT.

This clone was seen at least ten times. CDR3 bases: TGTGCCAGCAGTCTTGGAGACTCCTTCGGAGACATTCAGTACTTC. It is translated as CASSLGDSFGDIQYF. The V gene is TRBV27, the J gene TRBJ2-4; D not certain. The CDR3 consists of 15 residues. V was clipped by 5 bases and J by 8 bases, with 19 bases between them. Germline V gives CDR1 MNHEY, CDR2 SMNVEV (reference sequence).

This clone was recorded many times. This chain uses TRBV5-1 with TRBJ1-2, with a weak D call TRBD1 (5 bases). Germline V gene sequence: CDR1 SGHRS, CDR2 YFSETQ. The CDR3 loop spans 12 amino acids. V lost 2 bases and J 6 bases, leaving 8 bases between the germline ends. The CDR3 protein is CASSFQGDGYTF. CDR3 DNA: TGCGCCAGCAGCTTCCAGGGTGATGGCTACACCTTC.

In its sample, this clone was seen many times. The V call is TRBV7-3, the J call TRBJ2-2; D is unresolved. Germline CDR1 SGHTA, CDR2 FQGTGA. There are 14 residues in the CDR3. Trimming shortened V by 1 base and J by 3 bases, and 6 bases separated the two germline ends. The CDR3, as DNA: TGTGCCAGCAGCTTAATCCGGGACACCGGGGAGCTGTTTTTT. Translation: CASSLIRDTGELFF. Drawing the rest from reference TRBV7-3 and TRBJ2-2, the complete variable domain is GAGVSQTPSNKVTEKGKYVELRCDPISGHTALYWYRQSLGQGPEFLIYFQGTGAADDSGLPNDRFFAVRPEGSVSTLKIQRTERGDSAVYLCASSLIRDTGELFFGEGSRLTVL.

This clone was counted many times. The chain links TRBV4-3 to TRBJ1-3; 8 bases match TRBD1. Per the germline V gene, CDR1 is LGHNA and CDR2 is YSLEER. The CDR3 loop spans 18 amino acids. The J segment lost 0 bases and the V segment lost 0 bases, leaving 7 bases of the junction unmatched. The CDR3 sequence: CASSQDWPGGISGNTIYF. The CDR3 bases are TGCGCCAGCAGCCAAGATTGGCCAGGGGGCATCTCTGGAAACACCATATATTTT.

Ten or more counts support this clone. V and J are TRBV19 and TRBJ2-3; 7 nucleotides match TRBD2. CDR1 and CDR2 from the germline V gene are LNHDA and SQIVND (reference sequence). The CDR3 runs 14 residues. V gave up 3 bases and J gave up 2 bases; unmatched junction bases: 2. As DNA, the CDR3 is TGTGCCAGTAGTATGGGACTATTCACAGATACGCAGTATTTT. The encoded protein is CASSMGLFTDTQYF.

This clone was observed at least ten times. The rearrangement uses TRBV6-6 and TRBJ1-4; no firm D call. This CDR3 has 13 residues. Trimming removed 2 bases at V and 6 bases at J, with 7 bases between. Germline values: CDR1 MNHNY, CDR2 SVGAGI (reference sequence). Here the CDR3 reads CASSYEGYEKLFF. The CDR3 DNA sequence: TGTGCCAGCAGTTACGAGGGATATGAAAAACTGTTTTTT.

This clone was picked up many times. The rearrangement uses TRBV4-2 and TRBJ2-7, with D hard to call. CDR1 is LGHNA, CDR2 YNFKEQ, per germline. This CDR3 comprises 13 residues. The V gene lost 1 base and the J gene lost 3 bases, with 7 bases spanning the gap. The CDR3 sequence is CASSQAGFYEQYF. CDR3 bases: TGTGCCAGCAGCCAAGCCGGGTTCTACGAGCAGTACTTC.

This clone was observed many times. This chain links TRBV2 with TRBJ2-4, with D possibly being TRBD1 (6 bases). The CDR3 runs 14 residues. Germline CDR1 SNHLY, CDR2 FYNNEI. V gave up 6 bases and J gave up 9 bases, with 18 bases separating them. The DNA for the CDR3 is TGTGCCAGCAGCGTCCCACTAGGACAGAGCATTCAGTACTTC. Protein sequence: CASSVPLGQSIQYF.

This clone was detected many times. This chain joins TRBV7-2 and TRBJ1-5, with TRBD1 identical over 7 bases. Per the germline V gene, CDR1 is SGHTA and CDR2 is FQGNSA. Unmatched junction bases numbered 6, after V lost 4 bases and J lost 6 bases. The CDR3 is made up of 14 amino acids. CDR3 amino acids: CASSSRQGTQPQHF. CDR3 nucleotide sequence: TGTGCCAGCAGCTCCAGACAGGGCACTCAGCCCCAGCATTTT.

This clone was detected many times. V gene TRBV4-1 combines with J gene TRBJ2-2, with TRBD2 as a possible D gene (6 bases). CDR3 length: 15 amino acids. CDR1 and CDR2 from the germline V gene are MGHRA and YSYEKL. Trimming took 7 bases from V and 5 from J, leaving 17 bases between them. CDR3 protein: CASTLGEAGTGELFF. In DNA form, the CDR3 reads TGCGCCAGCACTTTAGGGGAGGCGGGAACCGGGGAGCTGTTTTTT.

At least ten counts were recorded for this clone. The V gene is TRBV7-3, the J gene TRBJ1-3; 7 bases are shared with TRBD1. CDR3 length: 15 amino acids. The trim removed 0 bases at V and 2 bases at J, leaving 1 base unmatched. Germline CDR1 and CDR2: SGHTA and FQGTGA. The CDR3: CASSLTGTAGNTIYF. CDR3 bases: TGTGCCAGCAGCTTAACCGGGACAGCTGGAAACACCATATATTTT.

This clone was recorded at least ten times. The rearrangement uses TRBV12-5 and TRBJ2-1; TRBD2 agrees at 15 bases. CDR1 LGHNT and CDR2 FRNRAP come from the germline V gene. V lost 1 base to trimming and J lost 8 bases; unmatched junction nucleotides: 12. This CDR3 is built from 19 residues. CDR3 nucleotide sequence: TGTGCTAGTGGTTTGGGGACTAGCGGGAGGGCGGTCATCATCGATGAGCAGTTCTTC. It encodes CASGLGTSGRAVIIDEQFF.

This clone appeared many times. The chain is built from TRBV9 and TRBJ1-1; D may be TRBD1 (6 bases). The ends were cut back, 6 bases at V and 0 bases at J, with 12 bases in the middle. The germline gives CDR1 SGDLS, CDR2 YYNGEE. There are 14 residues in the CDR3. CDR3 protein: CASNPTGVNTEAFF. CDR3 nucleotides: TGTGCCAGCAACCCGACAGGTGTGAACACTGAAGCTTTCTTT.

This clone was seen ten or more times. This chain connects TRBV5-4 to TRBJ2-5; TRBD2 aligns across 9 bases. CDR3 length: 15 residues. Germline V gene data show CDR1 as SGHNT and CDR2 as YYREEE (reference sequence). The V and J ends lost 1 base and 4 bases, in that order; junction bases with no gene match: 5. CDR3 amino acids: CASSLSGGGVETQYF. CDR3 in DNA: TGTGCCAGCAGCTTGTCAGGCGGGGGGGTAGAGACCCAGTACTTC.

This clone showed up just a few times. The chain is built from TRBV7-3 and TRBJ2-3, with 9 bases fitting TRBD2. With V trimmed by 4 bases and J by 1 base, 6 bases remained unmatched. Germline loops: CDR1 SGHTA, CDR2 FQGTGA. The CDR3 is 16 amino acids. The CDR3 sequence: CASSWAGGGGTDTQYF. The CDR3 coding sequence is TGTGCCAGCAGCTGGGCGGGAGGGGGTGGCACAGATACGCAGTATTTT.

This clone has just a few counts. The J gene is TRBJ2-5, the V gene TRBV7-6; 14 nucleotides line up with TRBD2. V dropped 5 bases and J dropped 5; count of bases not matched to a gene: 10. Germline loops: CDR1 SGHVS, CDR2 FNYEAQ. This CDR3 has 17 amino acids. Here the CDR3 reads CASSVPGLAGEEETQYF. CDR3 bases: TGTGCCAGCAGCGTACCGGGACTAGCGGGAGAGGAGGAGACCCAGTACTTC. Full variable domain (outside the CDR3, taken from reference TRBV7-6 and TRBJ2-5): GAGVSQSPRYKVTKRGQDVALRCDPISGHVSLYWYRQALGQGPEFLTYFNYEAQQDKSGLPNDRFSAERPEGSISTLTIQRTEQRDSAMYRCASSVPGLAGEEETQYFGPGTRLLVL.

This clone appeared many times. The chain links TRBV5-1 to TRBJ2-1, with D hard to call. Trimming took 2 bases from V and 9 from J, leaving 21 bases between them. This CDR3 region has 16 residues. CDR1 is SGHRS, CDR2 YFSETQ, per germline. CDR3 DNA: TGCGCCAGCAGCTTTAGGTCAGGAACCCTCTCCGGTGAGCAGTTCTTC. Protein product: CASSFRSGTLSGEQFF.

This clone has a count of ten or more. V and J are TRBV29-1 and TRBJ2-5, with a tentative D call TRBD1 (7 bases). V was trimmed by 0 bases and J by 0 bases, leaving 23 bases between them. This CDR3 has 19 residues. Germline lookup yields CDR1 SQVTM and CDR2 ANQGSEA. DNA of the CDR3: TGCAGCGTTGAAGATGGCCTCCGGGGGCAGGGGGGACACCAAGAGACCCAGTACTTC. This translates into CSVEDGLRGQGGHQETQYF.

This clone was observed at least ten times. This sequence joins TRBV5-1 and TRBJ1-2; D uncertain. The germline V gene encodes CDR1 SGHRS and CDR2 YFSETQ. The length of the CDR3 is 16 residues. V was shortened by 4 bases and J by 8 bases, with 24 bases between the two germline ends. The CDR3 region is CASSAFPDRKLGGYTF. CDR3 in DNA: TGCGCCAGCAGCGCGTTCCCGGACCGGAAACTAGGGGGCTACACCTTC.

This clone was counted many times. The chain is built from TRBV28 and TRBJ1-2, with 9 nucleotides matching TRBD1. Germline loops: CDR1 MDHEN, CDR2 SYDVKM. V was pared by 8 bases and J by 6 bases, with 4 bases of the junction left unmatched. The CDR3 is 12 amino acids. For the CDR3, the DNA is TGTGCCAGCTGGGACAGGGATCATGGCTACACCTTC. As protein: CASWDRDHGYTF.

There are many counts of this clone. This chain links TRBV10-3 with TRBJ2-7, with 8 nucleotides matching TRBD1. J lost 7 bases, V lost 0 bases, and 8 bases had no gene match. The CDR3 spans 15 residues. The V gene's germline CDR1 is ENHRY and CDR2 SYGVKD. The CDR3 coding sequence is TGTGCCATCAGTGAGTCGACAGGGGCAATGGGGGAGCAGTACTTC. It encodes CAISESTGAMGEQYF.

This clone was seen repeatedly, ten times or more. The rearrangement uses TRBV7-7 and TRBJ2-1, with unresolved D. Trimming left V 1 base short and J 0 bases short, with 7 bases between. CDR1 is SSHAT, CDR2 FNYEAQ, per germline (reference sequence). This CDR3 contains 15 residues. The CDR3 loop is CASSLVVSSYNEQFF. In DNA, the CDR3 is TGTGCCAGCAGCTTAGTAGTTAGCTCCTACAATGAGCAGTTCTTC.

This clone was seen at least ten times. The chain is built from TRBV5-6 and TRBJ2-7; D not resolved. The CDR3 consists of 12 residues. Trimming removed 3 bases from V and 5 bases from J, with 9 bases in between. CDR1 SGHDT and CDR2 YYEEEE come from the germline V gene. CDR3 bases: TGTGCCAGCAGCTACCCCGGTGACGAGCAGTACTTC. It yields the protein CASSYPGDEQYF.